This T cell receptor (beta chain) was captured in a study of cytomegalovirus exposure and HLA in healthy donors. Generated by immunoSEQ multiplex PCR, the TCRdb table keeps only in-frame clones and is missing some. In the table there are 150,000 to 200,000 clones, 86% of which are singletons. The CDR3 spans 15 residues. The V gene's germline CDR1 is SGHTA and CDR2 FQGNSA. Trimming took 5 bases from V and 0 from J; bases not matched to a gene: 3. The specimen was PBMCs. This TCR was recovered from a woman under 40 in good health and CMV-seronegative. The chain carries TRBV7-2 and TRBJ1-5, with 8 nucleotides matching TRBD1. In nucleotides, the CDR3 is TGTGCCAGCAGCGCCACAGGGGGTAGCAATCAGCCCCAGCATTTT. Translated, it gives CASSATGGSNQPQHF.